The next 21 T cell receptor beta chains were all read from a single sample in a study of T cells expressing NK-cell markers. TCRdb reanalyzed the 5' RACE reads, giving one entry per CDR3 protein sequence and no DNA. The sample data list 350,000 to 400,000 distinct CDR3 sequences. The sample comprised blood T cells: a sorted CD56 or NKG2C T cell subset, CD4+ or CD8+ T cells, or bulk PBMC T cells (not recorded which). The origin of the receptors is a woman aged 45-65 years in good health.

V and J are TRBV5-5 and TRBJ1-2; the D call of TRBD1 rests on TCRdb alone, since no DNA is present to check it. Germline loops: CDR1 SGHKS, CDR2 YYEKEE (reference sequence). The CDR3 loop spans 15 amino acids. The CDR3 reads CASSFGTGNLGGYTF.

V usage is TRBV24-1 and J usage is TRBJ2-1; TCRdb picks TRBD2, but there is no DNA to check that call. Germline-derived CDR1 and CDR2 are KGHDR and SFDVKD. The CDR3 loop spans 17 amino acids. The CDR3 is CATSGWTSGYSYNEQFF.

The chain is built from TRBV5-1 and TRBJ2-7; TCRdb lists TRBD2, though no DNA is available to test this call. Germline V gene data show CDR1 as SGHRS and CDR2 as YFSETQ. The CDR3 totals 15 residues. CDR3 residues: CASSLELAGGGKQYF.

This chain joins TRBV6-5 and TRBJ2-1; TCRdb's D gene call, TRBD1, goes unchecked for lack of DNA. The CDR3 has 14 amino acids. Germline V gene sequence: CDR1 MNHEY, CDR2 SVGAGI. The CDR3: CASTGGGSYNEQFF.

The CDR3: CSVLRGLDTDTQYF. The chain joins TRBV29-1 to TRBJ2-3; the TCRdb call, TRBD1, lacks DNA for checking. This CDR3 contains 14 residues. Germline V CDR1 and CDR2: SQVTM, ANQGSEA.

The V and J genes are TRBV27 and TRBJ1-1; absent DNA, TCRdb's TRBD1 call cannot be checked. This CDR3 comprises 16 residues. Germline values: CDR1 MNHEY, CDR2 SMNVEV (reference sequence). The CDR3 region is CASSLSANPGDTEAFF.

This CDR3 reads CASSQGGGGSSAYEQYF. V is TRBV14 and J is TRBJ2-7; absent DNA, TCRdb's TRBD2 call cannot be checked. The CDR3 contains 17 residues. Germline V gene data show CDR1 as SGHDN and CDR2 as FVKESK.

This sequence joins TRBV27 and TRBJ2-5; TCRdb's D gene call, TRBD2, goes unchecked for lack of DNA. CDR1 and CDR2 from the germline V gene are MNHEY and SMNVEV (reference sequence). The CDR3 is made up of 14 amino acids. CDR3 loop: CASSIVAGGETQYF.

J is TRBJ2-1 and V is TRBV11-3; the TCRdb call, TRBD2, lacks DNA for checking. The CDR3 extends over 15 amino acids. The V gene's germline CDR1 is SGHNT and CDR2 YENEEA. This CDR3 is CASSPGPGSYNEQFF.

This chain uses TRBV30 with TRBJ2-7; TCRdb lists TRBD1, though no DNA is available to test this call. This CDR3 comprises 13 residues. Germline-derived CDR1 and CDR2 are GTSNPN and SVGIG (reference sequence). The CDR3 here is CAWTTGVSYEQYF.

CDR3 sequence reads: CSVALGSYEQYF. The chain carries TRBV29-1 and TRBJ2-7. This CDR3 comprises 12 residues. The germline gives CDR1 SQVTM, CDR2 ANQGSEA.

V gene TRBV18 combines with J gene TRBJ2-1; the D call of TRBD2 rests on TCRdb alone, since no DNA is present to check it. Germline V gives CDR1 KGHSH, CDR2 LQKENI. This CDR3 has 17 residues. CDR3 sequence: CASSPPGLAGGDNEQFF.

V usage is TRBV14 and J usage is TRBJ1-1. Per germline, CDR1 SGHDN and CDR2 FVKESK. The CDR3 has 14 amino acids. CDR3: CASSPGLRGTEAFF.

J is TRBJ2-1 and V is TRBV2; TCRdb designates TRBD2, a call that cannot be tested without DNA. CDR1 and CDR2 from the germline V gene are SNHLY and FYNNEI. The CDR3 has 14 residues. CDR3 amino acids: CASTLTSGFNEQFF.

This chain connects TRBV29-1 to TRBJ2-5; TCRdb's D call of TRBD2 is untestable without DNA. The germline gives CDR1 SQVTM, CDR2 ANQGSEA. The CDR3 covers 12 residues. The CDR3 sequence: CSAAMTGGAQYF.

This sequence joins TRBV20-1 and TRBJ2-5; TCRdb indicates TRBD2, and absent DNA this call remains unverified. Germline V gene data show CDR1 as DFQATT and CDR2 as SNEGSKA (reference sequence). This CDR3 has 14 amino acids. CDR3 sequence: CSARRASSGPAQYF.

CDR3 sequence reads: CASAVGEKFSYEQYF. This sequence joins TRBV12-3 or TRBV12-4 and TRBJ2-7; TCRdb picks TRBD1, but there is no DNA to check that call. This CDR3 contains 15 residues.

The CDR3 sequence is CASRRSSDKGYEQYF. The chain joins TRBV7-2 to TRBJ2-7; as DNA is missing, the TRBD1 call by TCRdb cannot be tested. The germline V gene has CDR1 SGHTA and CDR2 FQGNSA. This CDR3 spans 15 amino acids.

The chain has TRBV6-2 or TRBV6-3 and TRBJ1-1; TCRdb's D gene call, TRBD1, goes unchecked for lack of DNA. The CDR3 has 15 amino acids. Looked up from germline, CDR1 is MNHEY and CDR2 is SVGEGT. The chain's CDR3 is CASTNRGLVNTEAFF.

J is TRBJ2-1 and V is TRBV5-5; the TCRdb D gene call, TRBD2, has no DNA to confirm it. The length of the CDR3 is 16 residues. The germline V gene has CDR1 SGHKS and CDR2 YYEKEE (reference sequence). The CDR3 sequence is CASSLSTSGAKGEQFF. The complete variable domain, with remaining parts taken from reference TRBV5-5 and TRBJ2-1, reads DAGVTQSPTHLIKTRGQQVTLRCSPISGHKSVSWYQQVLGQGPQFIFQYYEKEERGRGNFPDRFSARQFPNYSSELNVNALLLGDSALYLCASSLSTSGAKGEQFFGPGTRLTVL.

The J gene is TRBJ2-1, the V gene TRBV6-4; the TCRdb call, TRBD2, lacks DNA for checking. Looked up from germline, CDR1 is MRHNA and CDR2 is SNTAGT. CDR3 length: 16 residues. The CDR3 sequence is CASSDSYSGSRDEQFF.